The 12 T cell receptor beta chains given below trace back to one sample, sequenced in a study of CD8 T cells in ankylosing spondylitis. One entry per CDR3 protein results from TCRdb running MiXCR on the 5' RACE reads. The sample consists of approximately 90,000 distinct CDR3 sequences, about 8.6% of them appearing once. The sample taken for sequencing was blood, either unsorted or a sorted T cell fraction (not recorded which). These TCRs come from a male donor with ankylosing spondylitis or in good health (not recorded which).

This clonotype showed up many times. The rearrangement joins TRBV10-3 to TRBJ2-7; tentatively, D is TRBD1 (6 bases). The ends were cut back, 8 bases at V and 0 bases at J, with 20 bases in the middle. The germline V gene has CDR1 ENHRY and CDR2 SYGVKD. This CDR3 region has 16 residues. The DNA of the CDR3 is TGTGCCATCGCTGAACCGACAGGCCCCCTCTCCTACGAGCAGTACTTC. Its protein is CAIAEPTGPLSYEQYF.

In this sample, this clonotype turned up a few times. The V gene is TRBV7-9, the J gene TRBJ1-5; D uncertain. The CDR3 spans 14 residues. Germline CDR1 reads SEHNR; CDR2 reads FQNEAQ (reference sequence). Trimming removed 5 bases from V and 7 bases from J, with 15 bases in between. The CDR3 here is CASSNARGLQPQHF. The DNA of the CDR3 is TGTGCCAGCAGCAATGCGAGAGGGCTCCAGCCCCAGCATTTT. The entire variable domain, with the rest obtained from reference TRBV7-9 and TRBJ1-5, is as follows: DTGVSQNPRHKITKRGQNVTFRCDPISEHNRLYWYRQTLGQGPEFLTYFQNEAQLEKSRLLSDRFSAERPKGSFSTLEIQRTEQGDSAMYLCASSNARGLQPQHFGDGTRLSIL.

The gene calls are TRBV27 and TRBJ2-1; no reliable D call. The CDR3 has 14 amino acids. CDR1 and CDR2 from the germline V gene are MNHEY and SMNVEV (reference sequence). Trimming shortened V by 3 bases and J by 2 bases, and 8 bases separated the two germline ends. CDR3 loop: CASSFLRTYNEQFF. The CDR3 DNA follows: TGTGCCAGCAGTTTTCTCAGGACCTACAATGAGCAGTTCTTC.

This clonotype occurred many times. The chain employs TRBV20-1 and TRBJ1-2, with 7 nucleotides matching TRBD1. This CDR3 has 13 amino acids. J gave up 0 bases and V 5 bases, and 3 bases lay outside the gene matches. CDR1 is DFQATT and CDR2 is SNEGSKA in the germline V gene (reference sequence). CDR3 sequence: CSAHRGANYGYTF. DNA for the CDR3: TGCAGTGCTCACAGGGGAGCTAACTATGGCTACACCTTC.

In this sample, this clonotype turned up many times. The chain employs TRBV29-1 and TRBJ1-2; 7 bases map to TRBD1. This CDR3 spans 12 amino acids. Germline V gene sequence: CDR1 SQVTM, CDR2 ANQGSEA. V lost 4 bases and J lost 6; bases outside the gene matches: 5. The CDR3 loop reads CSVGRGGNGYTF. CDR3 DNA sequence: TGCAGCGTTGGTCGAGGGGGCAATGGCTACACCTTC. The variable domain in full, with the rest retrieved from reference TRBV29-1 and TRBJ1-2, is SAVISQKPSRDICQRGTSLTIQCQVDSQVTMMFWYRQQPGQSLTLIATANQGSEATYESGFVIDKFPISRPNLTFSTLTVSNMSPEDSSIYLCSVGRGGNGYTFGSGTRLTVV.

There are many counts of this clonotype. V usage is TRBV4-1 and J usage is TRBJ2-2, with a possible D match to TRBD2 (5 bases). Germline V lookup: CDR1 MGHRA, CDR2 YSYEKL. V lost 4 bases and J lost 1, with 13 bases in between. This CDR3 contains 16 residues. CDR3 region: CASSRGRSRNTGELFF. In DNA, the CDR3 is TGCGCCAGCAGCCGAGGGCGGAGCCGGAACACCGGGGAGCTGTTTTTT.

Many counts were recorded for this clonotype. The chain joins TRBV6-5 to TRBJ2-1; 7 nucleotides agree with TRBD1. This CDR3 spans 12 amino acids. The ends lost 4 bases at V and 10 bases at J; junction bases unmatched: 4. Germline CDR1 reads MNHEY; CDR2 reads SVGAGI. CDR3 protein: CASSSQGEEQFF. CDR3 nucleotide sequence: TGTGCCAGCAGTTCTCAGGGGGAAGAGCAGTTCTTC.

This clonotype has at least ten counts. This chain links TRBV6-2 or TRBV6-3 with TRBJ2-1, with a possible D match to TRBD1 (6 bases). The CDR3 has 15 residues. V was pared by 5 bases and J by 5 bases, with 16 bases between. Germline V gene lookup returns CDR1 MNHEY and CDR2 SVGEGT. CDR3 nucleotides: TGTGCCAGCAGTCTTATCGACAGGCCCAACAATGAGCAGTTCTTC. This codes for CASSLIDRPNNEQFF.

This clonotype has a count of ten or more. Possible read error: a much larger clone is one base away. The chain couples TRBV5-5 to TRBJ1-6; D perhaps matches TRBD1 (5 bases). Deletions cut 4 bases from V and 1 base from J, with 12 bases between. The CDR3 runs to 16 residues. Germline V CDR1 and CDR2: SGHKS, YYEKEE (reference sequence). The CDR3 region is CASSQGALSYNSPLHF. DNA for the CDR3: TGTGCCAGCAGCCAAGGGGCCTTGTCCTATAATTCACCCCTCCACTTT. Supplemented by reference TRBV5-5 and TRBJ1-6, the full variable domain reads DAGVTQSPTHLIKTRGQQVTLRCSPISGHKSVSWYQQVLGQGPQFIFQYYEKEERGRGNFPDRFSARQFPNYSSELNVNALLLGDSALYLCASSQGALSYNSPLHFGNGTRLTVT.

This clonotype occurred many times. The CDR3 nucleotides are TGTGCCAGCAGCATTGGACAGGGGAACAATGAGCAGTTCTTC. Translating it yields CASSIGQGNNEQFF. The V and J genes are TRBV7-3 and TRBJ2-1; 9 bases fit TRBD1. Germline assignment: CDR1 SGHTA and CDR2 FQGTGA. J lost 5 bases, V lost 5 bases, and 4 bases had no gene match. This CDR3 is built from 14 residues.

This clonotype occurred many times. The CDR3 loop reads CASSVPGEGYTF. CDR3 sequence (DNA): TGTGCCAGCAGCGTACCAGGGGAAGGCTACACCTTC. The rearrangement joins TRBV9 to TRBJ1-2; a weak D match, TRBD1 (6 bases). CDR3 length: 12 amino acids. Germline V gives CDR1 SGDLS, CDR2 YYNGEE. V lost 1 base and J 8 bases, leaving 9 bases between the germline ends.

Many counts were recorded for this clonotype. V and J are TRBV3-1 and TRBJ2-7; 7 nucleotides align to TRBD2. V shed 5 bases and J 0 bases; nucleotides not matched to a gene: 1. CDR3 length equals 13 residues. Germline assignment: CDR1 LGHDT and CDR2 YNNKEL (reference sequence). The CDR3 DNA reads as TGTGCCAGCAGCGGGGACTACTCCTACGAGCAGTACTTC. Its translation is CASSGDYSYEQYF.